This T cell receptor beta chain was recorded in a study of human T cells and chemical hapten exposure. Each CDR3 protein is one row after TCRdb ran MiXCR on the RACE reads. Of approximately 49,000 distinct CDR3 sequences detected, less than 9.5% appear once; the ten largest clones hold around 4.5%. This clonotype was recorded at least ten times. Noted time point: patch test 1, 2 weeks after DPC sensitization. Described treatment: therapeutic diphenylcyclopropenone sensitization with weekly scalp DPC. The material sequenced was whole blood, taken in connection with sensitization to the hapten diphenylcyclopropenone (DPC). This receptor was obtained from a woman in her 50s with alopecia areata. Some clones in this sample may be carry-over from other donors' samples.

This CDR3 is CASSKTGRGRGPRSDTQYF. The CDR3 DNA follows: TGTGCCAGCAGCAAAACAGGCAGGGGGCGCGGCCCTCGGTCAGATACGCAGTATTTT. The V and J genes are TRBV7-6 and TRBJ2-3, with TRBD1 matching over 8 bases. V shed 5 bases and J 4 bases; nucleotides not matched to a gene: 20. This CDR3 has 19 amino acids. In germline, CDR1 is SGHVS, CDR2 FNYEAQ.